The 19 T cell receptor beta chains reported below all come from one sample, sequenced in a study of T cells in localized non-small cell lung cancer. Using immunoSEQ multiplex PCR, the repertoire was profiled, and TCRdb retains in-frame clones only, with some absent. This sample has roughly 1,300 clones, with 20% found just once. Sample: normal lung tissue next to the tumor, taken before any cancer treatment. The receptors were gathered from a man between 35 and 75 years old with stage I lung adenocarcinoma.

This clone has a handful of counts. J is TRBJ2-3 and V is TRBV9, with D hard to call. Germline values: CDR1 SGDLS, CDR2 YYNGEE. CDR3 length equals 14 residues. The V gene lost 0 bases and the J gene lost 1 base, with 6 bases spanning the gap. CDR3 amino acids: CASSVAAGTDTQYF. DNA for the CDR3: TGTGCCAGCAGCGTAGCGGCGGGCACAGATACGCAGTATTTT.

This clone came up a few times. The rearrangement links TRBV10-3 to TRBJ2-1, with 9 positions matching TRBD2. The V gene's germline CDR1 is ENHRY and CDR2 SYGVKD. With V trimmed by 0 bases and J by 5 bases, 8 bases remained unmatched. The CDR3 is 17 residues long. The CDR3 spells CAISESVASGDNNEQFF. CDR3 in DNA: TGTGCCATCAGTGAGTCGGTGGCTAGCGGGGACAACAATGAGCAGTTCTTC.

This clone was seen only a few times. This sequence joins TRBV6-8 and TRBJ2-7; D may be TRBD1 (6 bases). Trimming left V 6 bases short and J 2 bases short, with 11 bases between. The CDR3 loop spans 13 amino acids. Germline values: CDR1 MNHGY, CDR2 SAAAGT. CDR3 bases: TGTGCCAGCAGACCCCAGGGGACCTACGAGCAGTACTTC. It encodes CASRPQGTYEQYF.

This clone ranks as medium-sized. The chain couples TRBV11-3 to TRBJ2-5; possibly TRBD2 for D (5 bases). CDR3 length: 14 amino acids. Germline CDR1 and CDR2: SGHNT and YENEEA. Trimming cost V 2 bases and J 5 bases, with 12 bases left between them. CDR3 coding DNA: TGTGCCAGCAGCTTAAGTACGGGATGGGAGACCCAGTACTTC. Its translation is CASSLSTGWETQYF.

This clone is hyperexpanded (1% or more) by share. The chain carries TRBV19 and TRBJ2-1; 8 positions agree with TRBD1. The J segment lost 1 base and the V segment lost 10 bases, leaving 9 bases of the junction unmatched. CDR3 length: 15 amino acids. Per germline, CDR1 LNHDA and CDR2 SQIVND (reference sequence). CDR3 nucleotides: TGTGCCACCGAAAACAGGGGGAGGTCCTACAATGAGCAGTTCTTC. This codes for CATENRGRSYNEQFF.

V and J are TRBV11-3 and TRBJ2-3; D ambiguous. There are 15 residues in the CDR3. V was trimmed by 1 base and J by 7 bases, leaving 15 bases between them. Per germline, CDR1 SGHNT and CDR2 YENEEA. The CDR3 DNA follows: TGTGCCAGCAGCTTAGGCCGAAATCTGGGTAATACGCAGTATTTT. This encodes CASSLGRNLGNTQYF.

The chain recombines TRBV6-8 with TRBJ2-3; D call uncertain. Germline V gene lookup returns CDR1 MNHGY and CDR2 SAAAGT. Deletions cut 8 bases from V and 3 bases from J, with 18 bases between. The CDR3 has 15 amino acids. The CDR3 is CASSTRNRATDTQYF. The CDR3 DNA is TGTGCCAGCTCGACGCGGAACAGAGCGACAGATACGCAGTATTTT.

The J gene is TRBJ1-5, the V gene TRBV6-8, with TRBD1 matching over 8 bases. Germline V gives CDR1 MNHGY, CDR2 SAAAGT. Unmatched junction bases numbered 11, after V lost 6 bases and J lost 7 bases. The CDR3 is 15 amino acids. The CDR3 bases are TGTGCCAGCAGACGACAGGGGCCAACACCACAGCCCCAGCATTTT. As protein: CASRRQGPTPQPQHF.

This clone is labeled as large. This chain joins TRBV11-3 and TRBJ2-3; TRBD2 aligns across 11 bases. Germline V gene data show CDR1 as SGHNT and CDR2 as YENEEA. Trimming at V came to 4 bases and at J to 4 bases, leaving 13 bases not matched to a gene. This CDR3 spans 18 amino acids. CDR3 coding DNA: TGTGCCAGCAGCTCCCCACCCTTTAGCGGGAGGGGCGCAGATACGCAGTATTTT. Encoded protein: CASSSPPFSGRGADTQYF.

The genes are TRBV9 and TRBJ1-2, with 7 positions matching TRBD1. There are 13 residues in the CDR3. The V gene end was trimmed by 5 bases and the J gene end by 4 bases; junction bases not matched to a gene: 5. CDR1 and CDR2 (germline): SGDLS, YYNGEE. CDR3 DNA: TGTGCCAGCAGAGATGACAGGGCCTATGGCTACACCTTC. Its translation: CASRDDRAYGYTF. Based on the CDR3 plus reference TRBV9 and TRBJ1-2, the full variable domain is DSGVTQTPKHLITATGQRVTLRCSPRSGDLSVYWYQQSLDQGLQFLIQYYNGEERAKGNILERFSAQQFPDLHSELNLSSLELGDSALYFCASRDDRAYGYTFGSGTRLTVV.

This clone qualifies as large. This chain connects TRBV10-3 to TRBJ2-5; 8 nucleotides align to TRBD2. The ends lost 0 bases at V and 5 bases at J; junction bases unmatched: 5. The CDR3 runs to 15 residues. The germline gives CDR1 ENHRY, CDR2 SYGVKD. The CDR3 is CAISESEGLEETQYF. In DNA, the CDR3 is TGTGCCATCAGTGAGTCGGAGGGACTAGAGGAGACCCAGTACTTC.

This clone was counted only a few times. Germline and junction disagree at one end, which may indicate a read error. The J gene is TRBJ2-2, the V gene TRBV6-8, with no clear D. The CDR3 covers 18 residues. Germline values: CDR1 MNHGY, CDR2 SAAAGT. CDR3 coding DNA: TGTGCCATCAGTGGTCATAATTCTGCTGGGGTGAACACCGGGGAGCTGTTTTTT. Encoded protein: CAISGHNSAGVNTGELFF.

The chain combines TRBV28 with TRBJ2-1; 16 positions agree with TRBD2. CDR3 length equals 15 residues. The junction had 1 base not matched to a gene; V was cut back by 2 bases and J by 9 bases. The germline CDR1 and CDR2 sequences are MDHEN and SYDVKM. CDR3 sequence reads: CASSLGTSGRAEQFF. CDR3 DNA sequence: TGTGCCAGCAGTTTAGGGACTAGCGGGAGGGCTGAGCAGTTCTTC.

This clone showed up just once. V usage is TRBV15 and J usage is TRBJ2-1; 8 nucleotides align to TRBD2. V lost 7 bases and J lost 7; bases outside the gene matches: 12. CDR3 length: 15 residues. Germline CDR1 is LNHNV and CDR2 is YYDKDF (reference sequence). CDR3 DNA: TGTGCCACCACCCCTAATCGGGAGGGCATTAATGAGCAGTTCTTC. It specifies CATTPNREGINEQFF.

This clone is deemed medium-sized (0.01 to 0.1%). The chain links TRBV27 to TRBJ1-1, with 8 bases matching TRBD1. V gave up 5 bases and J gave up 4 bases; unmatched junction bases: 9. The CDR3 is 15 residues long. The germline gives CDR1 MNHEY, CDR2 SMNVEV (reference sequence). The chain's CDR3 is CASSTRRGLGTEAFF. Written as DNA, the CDR3 is TGTGCCAGCAGTACACGCAGGGGGCTTGGCACTGAAGCTTTCTTT.

V and J are TRBV15 and TRBJ2-6; 9 bases agree with TRBD2. CDR3 length: 17 residues. The trim removed 2 bases at V and 2 bases at J, leaving 4 bases unmatched. The germline V gene encodes CDR1 LNHNV and CDR2 YYDKDF (reference sequence). The CDR3 sequence is CATSRKAGGPGANVLTF. CDR3 sequence (DNA): TGTGCCACCAGCAGAAAGGCGGGAGGGCCTGGGGCCAACGTCCTGACTTTC.

This clone came up a few times. V is TRBV11-3 and J is TRBJ1-2; tentative D call: TRBD1 (6 bases). Trimming removed 5 bases at V and 6 bases at J, with 22 bases between. The CDR3 is made up of 16 amino acids. Germline V gives CDR1 SGHNT, CDR2 YENEEA. The CDR3 region is CASSPIETGNFNGYTF. CDR3 coding DNA: TGTGCCAGCAGCCCAATTGAGACAGGAAATTTCAATGGCTACACCTTC. Together with reference TRBV11-3 and TRBJ1-2, the CDR3 gives the full variable domain: EAGVVQSPRYKIIEKKQPVAFWCNPISGHNTLYWYLQNLGQGPELLIRYENEEAVDDSQLPKDRFSAERLKGVDSTLKIQPAELGDSAVYLCASSPIETGNFNGYTFGSGTRLTVV.

The rearrangement links TRBV6-8 to TRBJ2-4; 15 bases align to TRBD2. Unmatched junction bases numbered 3, after V lost 7 bases and J lost 8 bases. In germline, CDR1 is MNHGY, CDR2 SAAAGT. The CDR3 length is 14 residues. The CDR3 DNA follows: TGTGCCAGCATGGGACTAGCGGGAGGAGACATTCAGTACTTC. It is translated as CASMGLAGGDIQYF.

In its sample, this clone was seen a few times. The gene calls are TRBV7-4 and TRBJ2-3; D call uncertain. This CDR3 spans 16 amino acids. V lost 1 base, J lost 3 bases, and 14 bases lay in between. In germline, CDR1 is SGHVT, CDR2 SQSDAQ. The CDR3 nucleotides are TGTGCCAGCAGCTTAGGGCACTCAGCTGGGACAGATACGCAGTATTTT. It codes for CASSLGHSAGTDTQYF.